The rows below give T cell receptor beta chains drawn from one sample of a study of CD8 T cells in Susac syndrome. From the immunoSEQ multiplex PCR reads, TCRdb called clonotypes with MiXCR, one entry per CDR3 protein. The table has nearly 70,000 distinct CDR3 sequences, about 95% seen once. What was sequenced was CD8+ T cells from PBMCs. These receptors came from a human donor in good health. The CDR3 runs from the conserved cysteine through the conserved F or W. A D gene is named only where the DNA matches it firmly. For some rows the clone size is stated as once, few or many, or as a class when expanded; others skip it.

v_gene: TRBV7-2
j_gene: TRBJ2-3
d_gene: TRBD2
abundance: -
CDR3nt: TGTGCCAGCAGCTTCCCGACTAGCGGCTCTAGCACAGATACGCAGTATTTT
CDR3aa: CASSFPTSGSSTDTQYF

v_gene: TRBV6-2/TRBV6-3
j_gene: TRBJ2-4
d_gene: TRBD1
abundance: -
CDR3nt: TGTGCCAGCAGCGAGGCAGGGGGTATCGGAAACATTCAGTACTTC
CDR3aa: CASSEAGGIGNIQYF

v_gene: TRBV9
j_gene: TRBJ2-2
d_gene: -
abundance: -
CDR3nt: TGTGCCAGCAGCCTACGGACTCACACCGGGGAGCTGTTTTTT
CDR3aa: CASSLRTHTGELFF

v_gene: TRBV9
j_gene: TRBJ2-3
d_gene: -
abundance: -
CDR3nt: TGTGCCAGCAGCCCGACTGGCTATGATACGCAGTATTTT
CDR3aa: CASSPTGYDTQYF

v_gene: TRBV6-6
j_gene: TRBJ2-1
d_gene: TRBD1
abundance: once
CDR3nt: TGTGCCAGCAGCCGAGGACAGGCGGCGGACAATGAGCAGTTCTTC
CDR3aa: CASSRGQAADNEQFF

v_gene: TRBV4-3
j_gene: TRBJ1-5
d_gene: -
abundance: -
CDR3nt: TGCGCCAGCAGCCAAGATTCTGGGACCAGGCAGCCCCAGCATTTT
CDR3aa: CASSQDSGTRQPQHF

v_gene: TRBV19
j_gene: TRBJ1-2
d_gene: -
abundance: -
CDR3nt: TGTGCCAGTAGTATGTCCCTCGCGGCCCCCCATGGCTACACCTTC
CDR3aa: CASSMSLAAPHGYTF

v_gene: TRBV12-3/TRBV12-4
j_gene: TRBJ2-1
d_gene: -
abundance: -
CDR3nt: TGTGCCAGCAGTTTAGGGTACAATGAGCAGTTCTTC
CDR3aa: CASSLGYNEQFF

v_gene: TRBV5-1
j_gene: TRBJ2-7
d_gene: -
abundance: -
CDR3nt: TGCGCCAGCAGCTTGCGACAGGCCCCCTACGAGCAGTACTTC
CDR3aa: CASSLRQAPYEQYF

v_gene: TRBV7-2
j_gene: TRBJ1-1
d_gene: -
abundance: -
CDR3nt: TGTGCCAGCAGCTCCCGGGGGCTTAACTGGGGCACTGAAGCTTTCTTT
CDR3aa: CASSSRGLNWGTEAFF

v_gene: TRBV12-3/TRBV12-4
j_gene: TRBJ2-5
d_gene: -
abundance: -
CDR3nt: TGTGCCAGCAGTCCCCCCGAAATTTTCCCCAGGGGCTCGTCGTACCAAGAGACCCAGTACTTC
CDR3aa: CASSPPEIFPRGSSYQETQYF

v_gene: TRBV4-3
j_gene: TRBJ2-2
d_gene: -
abundance: few
CDR3nt: TGCGCCAGCAGCCAAGATCAGAGGACCGGGGAGCTGTTTTTT
CDR3aa: CASSQDQRTGELFF

v_gene: TRBV27
j_gene: TRBJ1-5
d_gene: -
abundance: -
CDR3nt: TGTGCCAGCAGTCCGGCCGGGGGTAATCAGCCCCAGCATTTT
CDR3aa: CASSPAGGNQPQHF

v_gene: TRBV13
j_gene: TRBJ1-6
d_gene: -
abundance: -
CDR3nt: TGTGCCAGCAGCCCCCAGGGGCCTGAAGCTTCACCCCTCCACTTT
CDR3aa: CASSPQGPEASPLHF

v_gene: TRBV4-1
j_gene: TRBJ2-7
d_gene: -
abundance: -
CDR3nt: TGCGCCAGCAGCCAAGATTGGTACGGCTACGAGCAGTACTTC
CDR3aa: CASSQDWYGYEQYF

v_gene: TRBV6-2/TRBV6-3
j_gene: TRBJ2-7
d_gene: -
abundance: -
CDR3nt: TGTGCCAGCACCGGAGCAGGGGGGACCTACGAGCAGTACTTC
CDR3aa: CASTGAGGTYEQYF

v_gene: TRBV13
j_gene: TRBJ1-5
d_gene: -
abundance: -
CDR3nt: TGTGCCAGCAGCTTATCCTCGGGGGCGTCGCCCCAGCATTTT
CDR3aa: CASSLSSGASPQHF

v_gene: TRBV9
j_gene: TRBJ1-2
d_gene: -
abundance: -
CDR3nt: TGTGCCAGCAGCCCCCTCCCTGTGGGGGCGAGCTATGGCTACACCTTC
CDR3aa: CASSPLPVGASYGYTF

v_gene: TRBV4-3
j_gene: TRBJ1-2
d_gene: TRBD1
abundance: -
CDR3nt: TGCGCCAGCAGCCAAGGTCCGACAGGGACCTATGGCTACACCTTC
CDR3aa: CASSQGPTGTYGYTF

v_gene: TRBV10-3
j_gene: TRBJ2-3
d_gene: -
abundance: -
CDR3nt: TGTGCCATCCAGGGAGGTATAACTAGCACAGATACGCAGTATTTT
CDR3aa: CAIQGGITSTDTQYF

v_gene: TRBV6-5
j_gene: TRBJ1-5
d_gene: -
abundance: -
CDR3nt: TGTGCCAGCAGTTACGGAGTAGATCAGCCCCAGCATTTT
CDR3aa: CASSYGVDQPQHF

v_gene: TRBV6-5
j_gene: TRBJ2-6
d_gene: TRBD2
abundance: -
CDR3nt: TGTGCCAGCAGTTGGTCTCGAGCGGGGGTTTCTGGGGCCAACGTCCTGACTTTC
CDR3aa: CASSWSRAGVSGANVLTF

v_gene: TRBV27
j_gene: TRBJ2-3
d_gene: TRBD2
abundance: once
CDR3nt: TGTGCCAGCAGTCCACGGACTAGCGGGGGGGCGGCAGATACGCAGTATTTT
CDR3aa: CASSPRTSGGAADTQYF

v_gene: TRBV9
j_gene: TRBJ2-7
d_gene: -
abundance: -
CDR3nt: TGTGCCAGCAGCGTAGCTTCGGACCCCTACTACGAGCAGTACTTC
CDR3aa: CASSVASDPYYEQYF

v_gene: TRBV7-9
j_gene: TRBJ1-2
d_gene: TRBD1
abundance: -
CDR3nt: TGTGCCAGCAGCTTGGACAGGACCCACTATGGCTACACCTTC
CDR3aa: CASSLDRTHYGYTF

v_gene: TRBV19
j_gene: TRBJ2-3
d_gene: -
abundance: -
CDR3nt: TGTGCCACCAAGACAGGAGTAGCCACAGATACGCAGTATTTT
CDR3aa: CATKTGVATDTQYF

v_gene: TRBV9
j_gene: TRBJ2-7
d_gene: -
abundance: -
CDR3nt: TGTGCCAGCAGCGGGGACTCCGAGGAAACGTACGAGCAGTACTTC
CDR3aa: CASSGDSEETYEQYF

v_gene: TRBV19
j_gene: TRBJ1-6
d_gene: -
abundance: -
CDR3nt: TGTGCCAGTAGTGCGACGGGAAATTCACCCCTCCACTTT
CDR3aa: CASSATGNSPLHF

v_gene: TRBV7-9
j_gene: TRBJ1-5
d_gene: -
abundance: -
CDR3nt: TGTGCCAGCAGCTTAGACGGGGGCTGGCAGCCCCAGCATTTT
CDR3aa: CASSLDGGWQPQHF

v_gene: TRBV27
j_gene: TRBJ2-6
d_gene: -
abundance: -
CDR3nt: TGTGCCAGCAGTTTCGGGGCCAACGTCCTGACTTTC
CDR3aa: CASSFGANVLTF

v_gene: TRBV23-1
j_gene: TRBJ2-1
d_gene: -
abundance: -
CDR3nt: TGCGCCAGCAGTCAAAAAGGAAAGGGAGCTCCCTACAATGAGCAGTTCTTC
CDR3aa: CASSQKGKGAPYNEQFF

v_gene: TRBV18
j_gene: TRBJ2-1
d_gene: -
abundance: once
CDR3nt: TGTGCCAGCTCAGGGAAACCGCCCTACAATGAGCAGTTCTTC
CDR3aa: CASSGKPPYNEQFF

v_gene: TRBV3-1
j_gene: TRBJ2-7
d_gene: TRBD1
abundance: few
CDR3nt: TGTGCCAGCAGCCCCGGACAGGGGGGCTACGAGCAGTACTTC
CDR3aa: CASSPGQGGYEQYF